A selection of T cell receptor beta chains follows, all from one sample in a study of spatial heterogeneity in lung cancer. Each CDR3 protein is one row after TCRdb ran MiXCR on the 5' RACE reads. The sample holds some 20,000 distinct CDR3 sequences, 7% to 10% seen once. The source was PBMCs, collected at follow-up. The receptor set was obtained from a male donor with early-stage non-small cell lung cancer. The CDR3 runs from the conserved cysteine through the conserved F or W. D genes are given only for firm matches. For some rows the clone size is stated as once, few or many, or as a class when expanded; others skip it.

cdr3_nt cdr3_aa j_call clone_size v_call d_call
TGCAGTGCTAGAGGTCCAGCGGGGGGGCCGGGAGGAGAGACCCAGTACTTC CSARGPAGGPGGETQYF TRBJ2-5 NA TRBV20-1 TRBD2
TGTGCCAGCAGCCAAACAGGGGAGGGCACTGAAGCTTTCTTT CASSQTGEGTEAFF TRBJ1-1 many TRBV14 TRBD1
TGTGCCAGCAGTCCTCAGGGGGCGCAAACAGATACGCAGTATTTT CASSPQGAQTDTQYF TRBJ2-3 NA TRBV12-3/TRBV12-4 TRBD1
TGTGCCAGCAGCCATCCAGGTCATGGTCAGCCCCAGCATTTT CASSHPGHGQPQHF TRBJ1-5 once TRBV27 NA
TGCAGCGTTGCGGGGGACACTGAAGCTTTCTTT CSVAGDTEAFF TRBJ1-1 many TRBV29-1 NA
TGTGCCAGCAGTGGACCGAGTCTCACAGATACGCAGTATTTT CASSGPSLTDTQYF TRBJ2-3 many TRBV6-4 NA
TGTGCCAGCAGCTTAATGGCGAACTATGGCTACACCTTC CASSLMANYGYTF TRBJ1-2 few TRBV7-2 NA
TGTGCCATCAGTGAGGAGGCAGATACGCAGTATTTT CAISEEADTQYF TRBJ2-3 NA TRBV10-3 NA
TGTGCCAGTAGTCTGGGACAGGCTAATTCACCCCTCCACTTT CASSLGQANSPLHF TRBJ1-6 NA TRBV19 TRBD1
TGTGCCAGCAGCAAAGTAGGCCGGCAAGAAGAGACCCAGTACTTC CASSKVGRQEETQYF TRBJ2-5 many TRBV21-1 NA
TGTGCCAGCAGCTTAGAGGGGACAGGTACTGAAGCTTTCTTT CASSLEGTGTEAFF TRBJ1-1 many TRBV13 TRBD1
TGTGCCAGCAGTTTCGGGGTCTTGACCTACGAGCAGTACTTC CASSFGVLTYEQYF TRBJ2-7 NA TRBV28 NA
TGCGCCAGCAGCCCCGGGTCCAGAGGCGCGAACACTGAAGCTTTCTTT CASSPGSRGANTEAFF TRBJ1-1 few TRBV4-1 NA
TGTGCCAGCAGCTACCGGGGATTTTGGGGGCGGAATCAGCCCCAGCATTTT CASSYRGFWGRNQPQHF TRBJ1-5 NA TRBV6-2/TRBV6-3 NA
TGCGCCAGCAGCCCGGGCTTCACAGATACGCAGTATTTT CASSPGFTDTQYF TRBJ2-3 many TRBV10-1 NA
TGTGCCAGCAGTTTTCTCGGCAGGAACTATGGCTACACCTTC CASSFLGRNYGYTF TRBJ1-2 few TRBV2 NA
TGCGCCAGCAGCCAAGATTTGGTGCAGGGAGGACCCCAGCATTTT CASSQDLVQGGPQHF TRBJ1-5 few TRBV4-1 NA
TGCGCCAGCAGCCAAGATGGGGCGGCAGGGGGGTACAATGAGCAGTTCTTC CASSQDGAAGGYNEQFF TRBJ2-1 few TRBV4-1 NA
TGTGCCAGCAGTTTTGGCAGAACCTACGAGCAGTACTTC CASSFGRTYEQYF TRBJ2-7 few TRBV12-3/TRBV12-4 NA
TGTGCCAGCAGGCCCGGGGCAAGCACAGATACGCAGTATTTT CASRPGASTDTQYF TRBJ2-3 few TRBV2 NA
TGTGCCAGCAGCTTAGGATCCGATGAGCAGTTCTTC CASSLGSDEQFF TRBJ2-1 many TRBV13 NA
TGTGCCAGCAGTGAAGGGACAGGGGACGAAAAACTGTTTTTT CASSEGTGDEKLFF TRBJ1-4 many TRBV2 TRBD1
TGTGCCAGCAACCTTGGACGGTACGATGAGCAGTTCTTC CASNLGRYDEQFF TRBJ2-1 many TRBV28 NA
TGTGCCAGCAGTTACTCGGCTGCAGATACGCAGTATTTT CASSYSAADTQYF TRBJ2-3 many TRBV6-2/TRBV6-3 NA
TGTGCCACCAGTGATCCAAACGGGAACCTCTATGGCTACACCTTC CATSDPNGNLYGYTF TRBJ1-2 NA TRBV24-1 NA
TGTGCCAGCAGCTTAGAGAGAGGAGCCAAGTTACCTTACGAGCAGTACTTC CASSLERGAKLPYEQYF TRBJ2-7 many TRBV11-2 NA